The rows below give T cell receptor beta chains drawn from one sample of a study of blood T cell repertoires in COVID-19. The repertoire was sequenced with immunoSEQ multiplex PCR; TCRdb's copy has only in-frame clones and lacks some. The profile shows 30,000 to 35,000 clones, over 90% of them singletons. The sequencing sample was made of peripheral blood. Receptors were obtained from a human donor in a cohort sampled during active COVID-19. CDR3s include the opening cysteine and the closing phenylalanine or tryptophan. Each record gives: V gene, D gene, clone size, CDR3 length, J gene, CDR3 DNA, CDR3 protein. A D gene is named only where the DNA matches it firmly. Clone size is shown for a subset of rows, as once, few, many or a class of expanded clone.

>TRBV4-2|TRBD1|-|15|TRBJ1-4
TGTGCCAGCAGCCAACCGGGACAGGCTAATGAAAAACTGTTTTTT
CASSQPGQANEKLFF
>TRBV6-6|-|-|15|TRBJ1-4
TGTGCCAGCAGTTTCCCAGGGGTTAGCAATGAAAAACTGTTTTTT
CASSFPGVSNEKLFF
>TRBV6-5|TRBD1|-|12|TRBJ2-1
TGTGCCAGCAGTTCGGGACAGTCGCATCAGTTCTTC
CASSSGQSHQFF
>TRBV28|-|-|11|TRBJ2-3
TGTGCCAGCAGTTGGAGGCTTGGGCAGTATTTT
CASSWRLGQYF
>TRBV12-3/TRBV12-4|-|-|11|TRBJ2-5
TGTGCCAGCAGTACTCAAGAGACCCAGTACTTC
CASSTQETQYF
>TRBV5-4|-|once|15|TRBJ2-7
TGTGCCAGCAGCCCCTCTGGAGGGAGCTCCTACGAGCAGTACTTC
CASSPSGGSSYEQYF
>TRBV6-2/TRBV6-3|-|-|14|TRBJ2-7
TGTGCCAGCAGTTACTCGGAGGGAGCGGACGAGCAGTACTTC
CASSYSEGADEQYF
>TRBV4-2|TRBD2|-|19|TRBJ2-3
TGTGCCAGCAGCCATGGAATCGGGACTAGCGGGCGTAGCACAGATACGCAGTATTTT
CASSHGIGTSGRSTDTQYF
>TRBV5-6|-|-|14|TRBJ2-1
TGTGCCAGCAGCTTAGAGACTGCCTACAATGAGCAGTTCTTC
CASSLETAYNEQFF
>TRBV3-1/TRBV3-2|TRBD2|-|18|TRBJ2-3
TGTGCCAGCAGCCCCGGGCAGACTAGCGGGAGTCGCACAGATACGCAGTATTTT
CASSPGQTSGSRTDTQYF
>TRBV7-2|TRBD1|once|18|TRBJ2-3
TGTGCCAGCAGCTTAGTAGCTCGTGGGACAGGGGGCACAGATACGCAGTATTTT
CASSLVARGTGGTDTQYF
>TRBV27|TRBD1|-|16|TRBJ1-6
TGTGCCAGCAGGAAGGACAGGGGCGTAGTTGGTTCACCCCTCCACTTT
CASRKDRGVVGSPLHF
>TRBV27|TRBD2|-|19|TRBJ2-3
TGTGCCAGCAGTTTATGGGTGGGACTAGCGGATGCTAGCACAGATACGCAGTATTTT
CASSLWVGLADASTDTQYF
>TRBV28|TRBD2|-|16|TRBJ2-7
TGTGCCAGCAGTCCGCAACTAGCGGGAGCCTCCTACGAGCAGTACTTC
CASSPQLAGASYEQYF
>TRBV4-1|TRBD2|-|15|TRBJ2-7
TGCGCCAGCAGCCAAGAGCCCAGCGGGATCTACGAGCAGTACTTC
CASSQEPSGIYEQYF
>TRBV29-1|TRBD1|once|14|TRBJ1-1
TGCAGCGTTGCCAATCGGACAGGGTGGACTGAAGCTTTCTTT
CSVANRTGWTEAFF
>TRBV21-1|-|-|14|TRBJ2-7
TGTGCCAGCAGCAAAGTCGACAGATTTTACGAGCAGTACTTC
CASSKVDRFYEQYF
>TRBV28|TRBD2|-|15|TRBJ2-5
TGTGCCAGCAGTTTAGGAGCGGGAGAAACGGAGACCCAGTACTTC
CASSLGAGETETQYF
>TRBV7-2|TRBD1|-|19|TRBJ1-2
TGTGCCAGCAGCTTAGCACTCCAACAGGGGCCCCTTAAGGTATATGGCTACACCTTC
CASSLALQQGPLKVYGYTF
>TRBV6-5|TRBD2|-|15|TRBJ2-1
TGTGCCAGCAGTAAGACTAGCGGGAGTGGTAATGAGCAGTTCTTC
CASSKTSGSGNEQFF
>TRBV7-9|-|-|15|TRBJ1-2
TGTGCCAGCAGCTTAGCGGAGGCTGTTAACTATGGCTACACCTTC
CASSLAEAVNYGYTF
>TRBV25-1|TRBD1|-|15|TRBJ1-1
TGTGCCAGCAGTGGATTAGACAGGGGAGACACTGAAGCTTTCTTT
CASSGLDRGDTEAFF
>TRBV6-2/TRBV6-3|TRBD1|-|14|TRBJ2-1
TGTGCCAGCAGCCCCGGGACAGGGGGGGATGAGCAGTTCTTC
CASSPGTGGDEQFF
>TRBV7-2|TRBD1|-|14|TRBJ2-5
TGTGCCAGCAGCTTAGGGGGCAGGGGGGAGACCCAGTACTTC
CASSLGGRGETQYF
>TRBV5-8|TRBD1|-|17|TRBJ2-1
TGTGCCAGCAGCTTGTGGACAGGCTTCGACTCCTACAATGAGCAGTTCTTC
CASSLWTGFDSYNEQFF
>TRBV4-2|TRBD1|-|15|TRBJ1-1
TGTGCCAGCAGCCAACCGGACAGGGGGGGCACTGAAGCTTTCTTT
CASSQPDRGGTEAFF
>TRBV10-3|TRBD1|-|15|TRBJ2-2
TGTGCCAGCAAACAGGGGGCCCAACTCACCGGGGAGCTGTTTTTT
CASKQGAQLTGELFF
>TRBV7-9|TRBD1|-|14|TRBJ1-5
TGTGCCAGCAGCTTGGGACAGGGGAATCAGCCCCAGCATTTT
CASSLGQGNQPQHF
>TRBV3-1/TRBV3-2|-|-|13|TRBJ1-1
TGTGCCAGCAGCTCCTCTAACCGGGCTGAAGCTTTCTTT
CASSSSNRAEAFF
>TRBV10-2|TRBD2|once|14|TRBJ2-7
TGCGCCAGCAGTCCTAGCGGAGACTCATACGAGCAGTACTTC
CASSPSGDSYEQYF
>TRBV7-8|TRBD1|-|14|TRBJ1-5
TGTGCCAGCAGCCGGGGACAGGGCAATCAGCCCCAGCATTTT
CASSRGQGNQPQHF
>TRBV11-2|TRBD2|-|14|TRBJ2-1
TGTGCCAGCAGTCTCGTCGGGACTAGCAATGAGCAGTTCTTC
CASSLVGTSNEQFF
>TRBV6-6|TRBD1|-|15|TRBJ2-7
TGTGCCAGCAGTTACTCGGGACAGGGAACAAACGAGCAGTACTTC
CASSYSGQGTNEQYF
>TRBV4-3|-|once|18|TRBJ2-1
TGCGCCAGCAGCCAAGGGGTCGGCGGTTCCAGCTCCTACAATGAGCAGTTCTTC
CASSQGVGGSSSYNEQFF
>TRBV6-6|TRBD1|-|14|TRBJ1-5
TGTGCCAGCACTCACGACAGGGCTGGCCAGCCCCAGCATTTT
CASTHDRAGQPQHF
>TRBV6-2/TRBV6-3|TRBD1|-|15|TRBJ2-6
TGTGCCAGCAGCGACACAGGGGGCAGGGCCAACGTCCTGACTTTC
CASSDTGGRANVLTF
>TRBV7-9|TRBD1|-|15|TRBJ2-5
TGTGCCAGCAGCTTAGGGGCAGGGGGCCAAGAGACCCAGTACTTC
CASSLGAGGQETQYF